The 22 T cell receptor beta chains reported below all come from one sample, sequenced in a study of blood T cell repertoires in COVID-19. Repertoires were generated with immunoSEQ multiplex PCR, while TCRdb's copy carries only in-frame clones and drops some. This sample has 50,000 to 65,000 clones, with around 92% found just once. Sequencing was performed on peripheral blood. The receptors were gathered from a man aged 45-65 years with active COVID-19.

For the CDR3, the DNA is TGTGCCAGCAGCCATTCGTTTAGCGCCACAGATACGCAGTATTTT. Protein: CASSHSFSATDTQYF. The chain couples TRBV3-1 (or the pseudogene TRBV3-2) to TRBJ2-3; weak D call: TRBD2 (5 bases). This CDR3 has 15 amino acids. CDR1 and CDR2 (germline): LGHDT, YNNKEL (reference sequence). Trimming stripped 3 bases from V and 2 bases from J, with 12 bases between.

This clone has a single count. The chain combines TRBV3-1 (or the pseudogene TRBV3-2) with TRBJ2-7; unclear D gene. There are 14 residues in the CDR3. The germline V gene has CDR1 LGHDT and CDR2 YNNKEL (reference sequence). Between the trimmed V and J ends, which lost 1 base and 3 bases, there was a span of 10 bases. The CDR3 DNA is TGTGCCAGCAGCCAAGGTTTGGAGAGCTACGAGCAGTACTTC. As protein: CASSQGLESYEQYF.

The V call is TRBV10-3, the J call TRBJ2-3, with 9 bases identical to TRBD1. The V gene's germline CDR1 is ENHRY and CDR2 SYGVKD. Losses at the gene ends were 5 bases for V and 2 bases for J; bases not matched to a gene: 2. This CDR3 is built from 14 residues. Here the CDR3 reads CAISLQGATDTQYF. The CDR3, as DNA: TGTGCCATCAGTTTACAGGGGGCCACAGATACGCAGTATTTT.

The chain couples TRBV11-3 to TRBJ2-3; maybe TRBD2 (6 bases). This CDR3 is 14 amino acids long. V lost 5 bases and J 4 bases, leaving 13 bases between the germline ends. The germline CDR1 and CDR2 sequences are SGHNT and YENEEA. This chain's CDR3 is CASSSRGRPDTQYF. CDR3 sequence (DNA): TGTGCCAGCAGCAGCCGGGGGAGGCCAGATACGCAGTATTTT.

J is TRBJ2-5 and V is TRBV5-1; D gene uncertain. The CDR3 is 18 residues long. V was trimmed by 4 bases and J by 4 bases, leaving 26 bases between them. From germline, CDR1 is SGHRS and CDR2 YFSETQ. The CDR3 DNA reads TGCGCCAGCAGCCCCCGGGTTAACCCTAACCCTAACCGAGAGACCCAGTACTTC. It yields the protein CASSPRVNPNPNRETQYF.

The CDR3 loop is CASSQGRGQGAPPRTGELFF. The CDR3, as DNA: TGCGCCAGCAGCCAAGGTCGGGGACAGGGGGCCCCTCCGCGCACCGGGGAGCTGTTTTTT. The genes are TRBV4-3 and TRBJ2-2; 12 nucleotides match TRBD1. The CDR3 spans 20 residues. V lost 1 base to trimming and J lost 4 bases; unmatched junction nucleotides: 13. CDR1 and CDR2 from the germline V gene are LGHNA and YSLEER.

The J gene is TRBJ2-7, the V gene TRBV27; 8 bases line up with TRBD2. The CDR3 is 15 amino acids. V shed 6 bases and J 4 bases; nucleotides not matched to a gene: 11. The V gene's germline CDR1 is MNHEY and CDR2 SMNVEV (reference sequence). CDR3 sequence reads: CASSPGGGLQYEQYF. The DNA for the CDR3 is TGTGCCAGCAGCCCCGGGGGGGGTCTGCAGTACGAGCAGTACTTC.

The chain recombines TRBV10-3 with TRBJ2-7, with 8 bases aligning to TRBD2. The CDR3 is made up of 14 amino acids. V shed 4 bases and J 3 bases; nucleotides not matched to a gene: 5. Germline V gene sequence: CDR1 ENHRY, CDR2 SYGVKD. This CDR3 reads CAISGAGDRYEQYF. The CDR3 coding sequence is TGTGCCATCAGTGGAGCGGGGGACCGCTACGAGCAGTACTTC.

The chain is built from TRBV18 and TRBJ2-5, with 9 bases fitting TRBD2. J gave up 6 bases and V 3 bases, and 5 bases lay outside the gene matches. This CDR3 contains 14 residues. Germline CDR1 KGHSH, CDR2 LQKENI. Written as DNA, the CDR3 is TGTGCCAGCTCACCGACTAGCGGACGGAAGACCCAGTACTTC. Protein sequence: CASSPTSGRKTQYF. Full variable domain (outside the CDR3, taken from reference TRBV18 and TRBJ2-5): NAGVMQNPRHLVRRRGQEARLRCSPMKGHSHVYWYRQLPEEGLKFMVYLQKENIIDESGMPKERFSAEFPKEGPSILRIQQVVRGDSAAYFCASSPTSGRKTQYFGPGTRLLVL.

The chain combines TRBV27 with TRBJ1-2; 7 bases agree with TRBD1. Germline V gene sequence: CDR1 MNHEY, CDR2 SMNVEV (reference sequence). J lost 0 bases, V lost 8 bases, and 3 bases had no gene match. The CDR3 is 13 amino acids. The CDR3 spells CASRDRSNYGYTF. CDR3 bases: TGTGCCAGCCGGGACAGATCTAACTATGGCTACACCTTC.

The chain links TRBV4-1 to TRBJ2-2; 10 bases match TRBD2. Germline-derived CDR1 and CDR2 are MGHRA and YSYEKL. This CDR3 has 14 residues. J lost 5 bases, V lost 6 bases, and 3 bases had no gene match. The CDR3 nucleotides are TGCGCCAGCAGTCAGCGGGGGGGGACCGGGGAGCTGTTTTTT. Protein product: CASSQRGGTGELFF.

The chain is built from TRBV28 and TRBJ1-1; no reliable D call. Germline CDR1 is MDHEN and CDR2 is SYDVKM. The CDR3 extends over 15 amino acids. V gave up 4 bases and J gave up 3 bases, with 15 bases separating them. The CDR3 spells CASSSHLRAHTEAFF. In nucleotides, the CDR3 is TGTGCCAGCAGTTCTCATCTGAGGGCTCACACTGAAGCTTTCTTT.

The chain carries TRBV28 and TRBJ1-1, with 8 bases matching TRBD1. Germline V CDR1 and CDR2: MDHEN, SYDVKM. The CDR3 extends over 15 amino acids. J gave up 3 bases and V 6 bases, and 9 bases lay outside the gene matches. The CDR3 spells CASRSWGQDDTEAFF. The CDR3 coding sequence is TGTGCCAGCAGGAGTTGGGGACAGGACGACACTGAAGCTTTCTTT.

This clone was seen once. The rearrangement links TRBV24-1 to TRBJ2-1; no firm D call. The CDR3 consists of 15 residues. V lost 4 bases, J lost 5 bases, and 14 bases lay in between. Looked up from germline, CDR1 is KGHDR and CDR2 is SFDVKD. CDR3 sequence: CATSDPMPDNNEQFF. CDR3 DNA: TGTGCCACCAGTGACCCGATGCCAGATAACAATGAGCAGTTCTTC.

The rearrangement uses TRBV28 and TRBJ1-2; 7 bases agree with TRBD1. Germline loops: CDR1 MDHEN, CDR2 SYDVKM. The CDR3 sequence is 14 residues long. The J segment lost 4 bases and the V segment lost 5 bases, leaving 7 bases of the junction unmatched. CDR3 region: CASSLRNRGYGYTF. CDR3 bases: TGTGCCAGCAGTCTAAGAAACAGGGGCTATGGCTACACCTTC.

The CDR3 DNA sequence: TGTGCCAGCAGCTTCTTCAGGGGGGCCGGCTACGAGCAGTACTTC. This encodes CASSFFRGAGYEQYF. The chain employs TRBV11-2 and TRBJ2-7; D might be TRBD1 (7 bases). Germline V gene lookup returns CDR1 SGHAT and CDR2 FQNNGV. Trimming removed 3 bases from V and 3 bases from J, with 15 bases in between. The CDR3 consists of 15 residues.

The V call is TRBV3-1 (or the pseudogene TRBV3-2), the J call TRBJ2-1; 7 positions match TRBD2. The CDR3 covers 15 residues. Germline lookup yields CDR1 LGHDT and CDR2 YNNKEL (reference sequence). V was pared by 4 bases and J by 0 bases, with 3 bases of the junction left unmatched. CDR3 sequence reads: CASSPLAASYNEQFF. The CDR3 DNA is TGTGCCAGCAGCCCGCTAGCGGCCTCCTACAATGAGCAGTTCTTC.

The gene calls are TRBV18 and TRBJ1-1, with D tentatively TRBD1 (5 bases). The V and J ends lost 2 bases and 7 bases respectively, with 14 bases between them. The germline CDR1 and CDR2 sequences are KGHSH and LQKENI. The CDR3 is 14 residues long. The CDR3 here is CASSPSPQVGEAFF. CDR3 coding DNA: TGTGCCAGCTCACCATCCCCACAGGTCGGTGAAGCTTTCTTT. Supplemented by reference TRBV18 and TRBJ1-1, the full variable domain reads NAGVMQNPRHLVRRRGQEARLRCSPMKGHSHVYWYRQLPEEGLKFMVYLQKENIIDESGMPKERFSAEFPKEGPSILRIQQVVRGDSAAYFCASSPSPQVGEAFFGQGTRLTVV.

V usage is TRBV15 and J usage is TRBJ2-1, with D perhaps matching TRBD1 (5 bases). Germline V gene data show CDR1 as LNHNV and CDR2 as YYDKDF (reference sequence). Trimming stripped 8 bases from V and 5 bases from J, with 13 bases between. The CDR3 extends over 13 amino acids. CDR3 DNA: TGTGCCACCTCCTACAGGACCCACAATGAGCAGTTCTTC. Its protein product is CATSYRTHNEQFF.

The rearrangement links TRBV25-1 to TRBJ2-7; possibly TRBD2 for D (5 bases). The V end was cut by 4 bases, the J end by 6 bases, with 7 bases between. CDR3 length: 11 amino acids. The germline CDR1 and CDR2 sequences are MGHDK and SYGVNS. CDR3: CASSARGEQYF. The CDR3 bases are TGTGCCAGCAGTGCCCGGGGCGAGCAGTACTTC.

This rearrangement joins TRBV12-5 to TRBJ1-3; TRBD1 aligns across 7 bases. V lost 11 bases, J lost 0 bases, and 4 bases stayed unmatched. The V gene's germline CDR1 is LGHNT and CDR2 FRNRAP. The CDR3 contains 13 residues. CDR3: CASGTDSGNTIYF. CDR3 DNA: TGTGCTTCCGGGACAGACTCTGGAAACACCATATATTTT.

Note on this clone: The same CDR3 arises from other DNA sequences in this sample as well. The J gene is TRBJ1-4, the V gene TRBV28; D might be TRBD1 (6 bases). The CDR3 runs to 14 residues. From germline, CDR1 is MDHEN and CDR2 SYDVKM. V was trimmed by 2 bases and J by 7 bases, leaving 11 bases between them. The CDR3 here is CASSLGGAGEKLFF. The CDR3 nucleotides are TGTGCCAGCAGTTTAGGGGGCGCGGGTGAAAAACTGTTTTTT.